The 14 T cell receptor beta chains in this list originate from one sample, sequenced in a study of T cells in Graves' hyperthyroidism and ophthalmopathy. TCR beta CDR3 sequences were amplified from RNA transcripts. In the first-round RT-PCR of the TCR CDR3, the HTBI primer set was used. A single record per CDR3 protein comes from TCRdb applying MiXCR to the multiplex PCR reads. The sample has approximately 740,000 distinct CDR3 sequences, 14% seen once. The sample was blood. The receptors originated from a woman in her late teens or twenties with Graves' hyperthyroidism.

The CDR3 coding sequence is TGTGCCACCAGTGGCCCCTCGGGGCAGCCCCAGCATTTT. Amino acids: CATSGPSGQPQHF. The chain combines TRBV24-1 with TRBJ1-5; D is undetermined. Germline CDR1 reads KGHDR; CDR2 reads SFDVKD. The CDR3 sequence is 13 residues long. V lost 5 bases to trimming and J lost 7 bases, with 11 bases between them.

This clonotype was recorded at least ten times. In DNA form, the CDR3 reads TGTGCCATCAGTGAAGGGACAACCTACTACAATGAGCAGTTCTTC. Translating it yields CAISEGTTYYNEQFF. This chain joins TRBV10-3 and TRBJ2-1; tentatively, D is TRBD1 (6 bases). The CDR3 covers 15 residues. V was cut by 3 bases and J by 3 bases, with 12 bases left in between. CDR1 and CDR2 from the germline V gene are ENHRY and SYGVKD.

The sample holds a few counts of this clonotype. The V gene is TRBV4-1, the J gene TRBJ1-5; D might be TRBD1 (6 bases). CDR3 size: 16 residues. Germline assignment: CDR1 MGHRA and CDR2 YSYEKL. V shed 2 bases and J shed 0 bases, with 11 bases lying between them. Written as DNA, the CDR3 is TGCGCCAGCAGCCAAAACCGGGACATTAGCAATCAGCCCCAGCATTTT. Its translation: CASSQNRDISNQPQHF.

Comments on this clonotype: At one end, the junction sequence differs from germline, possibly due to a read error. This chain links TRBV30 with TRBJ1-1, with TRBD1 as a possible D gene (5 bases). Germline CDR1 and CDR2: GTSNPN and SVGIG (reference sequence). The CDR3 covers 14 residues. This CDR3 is CAWTSRVNVTEAFF. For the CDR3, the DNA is TGTGCCTGGACTTCCAGGGTCAACGTCACTGAAGCCTTCTTT.

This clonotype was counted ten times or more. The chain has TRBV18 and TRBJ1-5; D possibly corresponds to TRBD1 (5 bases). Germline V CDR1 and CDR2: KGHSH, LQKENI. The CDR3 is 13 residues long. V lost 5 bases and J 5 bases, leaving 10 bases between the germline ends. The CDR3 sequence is CASSALRDQPQHF. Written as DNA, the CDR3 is TGTGCCAGCTCAGCGCTCAGGGATCAGCCCCAGCATTTT.

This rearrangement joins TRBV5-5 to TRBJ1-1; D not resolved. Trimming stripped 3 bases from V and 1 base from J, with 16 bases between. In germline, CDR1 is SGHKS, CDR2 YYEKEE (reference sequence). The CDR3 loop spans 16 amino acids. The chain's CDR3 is CASSWSAWQANTEAFF. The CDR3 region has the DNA TGTGCCAGCAGCTGGAGCGCGTGGCAGGCGAACACTGAAGCTTTCTTT.

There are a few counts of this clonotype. The CDR3 reads CASSQDSGALNQPQHF. The DNA of the CDR3 is TGTGCCAGCAGCCAAGACTCGGGGGCCCTCAATCAGCCCCAGCATTTT. V and J are TRBV3-1 and TRBJ1-5, with D possibly being TRBD1 (6 bases). Per the germline V gene, CDR1 is LGHDT and CDR2 is YNNKEL (reference sequence). The CDR3 covers 16 residues. Trimming took off 0 bases at V and 3 bases at J, with 12 bases between the two ends.

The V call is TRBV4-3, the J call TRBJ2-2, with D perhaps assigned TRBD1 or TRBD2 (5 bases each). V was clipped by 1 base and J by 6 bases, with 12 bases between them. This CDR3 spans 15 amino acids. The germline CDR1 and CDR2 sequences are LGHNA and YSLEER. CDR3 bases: TGCGCCAGCAGCCAAGTAGGGACCTTCCCCGGGGAGCTGTTTTTT. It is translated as CASSQVGTFPGELFF.

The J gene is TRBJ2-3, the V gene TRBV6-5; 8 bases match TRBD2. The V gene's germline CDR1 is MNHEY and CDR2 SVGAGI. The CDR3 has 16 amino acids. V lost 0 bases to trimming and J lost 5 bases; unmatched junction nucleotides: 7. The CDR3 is CASSYSRSGRGDTQYF. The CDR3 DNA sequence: TGTGCCAGCAGTTACTCGCGAAGCGGGAGAGGAGATACGCAGTATTTT.

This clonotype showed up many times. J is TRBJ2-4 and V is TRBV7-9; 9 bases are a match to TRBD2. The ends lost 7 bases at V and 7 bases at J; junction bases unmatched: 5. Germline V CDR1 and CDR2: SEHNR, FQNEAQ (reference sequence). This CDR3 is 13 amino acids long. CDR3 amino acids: CASTSSGSNIQYF. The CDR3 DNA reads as TGTGCCAGCACCAGTAGCGGGAGTAACATTCAGTACTTC.

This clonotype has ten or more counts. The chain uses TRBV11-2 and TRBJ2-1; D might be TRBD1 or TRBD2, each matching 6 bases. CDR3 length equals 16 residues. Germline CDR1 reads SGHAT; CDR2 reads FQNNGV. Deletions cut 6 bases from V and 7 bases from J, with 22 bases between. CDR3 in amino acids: CASRPTRGPMHNEQFF. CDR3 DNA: TGTGCCAGCAGACCAACTCGGGGGCCAATGCATAATGAGCAGTTCTTC.

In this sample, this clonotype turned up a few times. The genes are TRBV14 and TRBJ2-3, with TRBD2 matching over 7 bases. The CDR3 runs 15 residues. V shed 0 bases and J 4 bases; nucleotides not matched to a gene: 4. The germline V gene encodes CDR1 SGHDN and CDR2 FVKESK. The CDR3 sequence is CASSQDLLAADTQYF. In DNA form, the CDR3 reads TGTGCCAGCAGCCAAGATCTTCTAGCGGCAGATACGCAGTATTTT.

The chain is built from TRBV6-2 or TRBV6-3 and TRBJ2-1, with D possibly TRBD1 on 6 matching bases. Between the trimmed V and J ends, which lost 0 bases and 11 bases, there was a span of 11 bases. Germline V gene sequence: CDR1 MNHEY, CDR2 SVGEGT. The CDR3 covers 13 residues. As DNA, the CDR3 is TGTGCCAGCAGTTACTCCGAGGGACACCAGCAGTTCTTC. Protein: CASSYSEGHQQFF.

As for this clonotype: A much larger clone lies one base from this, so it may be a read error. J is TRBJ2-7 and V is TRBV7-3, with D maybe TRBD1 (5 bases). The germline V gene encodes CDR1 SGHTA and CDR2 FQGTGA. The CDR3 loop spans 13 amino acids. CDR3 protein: CASSFSQGYGQYF. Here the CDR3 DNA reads TGTGCCAGCAGCTTTTCGCAGGGCTACGGGCAGTACTTC.